The clone carrying this TCR beta chain was picked up a small number of times. Its antigen is as yet unknown. Sample-barcoded 5' priming and a J-beta primer mix drove a second PCR of roughly 7 to 11 cycles. A single record per CDR3 protein comes from TCRdb applying MiXCR to the 5' RACE reads. The sample includes about 640,000 distinct CDR3 sequences, about 30% seen only once; the top ten take around 14%. No fewer than 7 million PBMCs went into each sample. CDR1 and CDR2 (germline): SEHNR, FQNEAQ (reference sequence). The CDR3 extends over 19 amino acids. Trimming took off 5 bases at V and 3 bases at J, with 26 bases between the two ends. This record belongs to a study of blood T cells in healthy people across ages. Study-wide results and limits: A strong correlation between TCR beta diversity and naive T cell percentage was seen. Those diversity estimates obtained from one million T cells were thought to be underestimates.

This TCR came from a woman of 80 years or more in good health. The source material was blood. The rearrangement links TRBV7-9 to TRBJ1-5; possible D gene TRBD1, 6 bases. This chain's CDR3 is CASSPDEGWGAEDNQPQHF. CDR3 DNA sequence: TGTGCCAGCAGCCCCGATGAGGGTTGGGGGGCAGAGGACAATCAGCCCCAGCATTTT.